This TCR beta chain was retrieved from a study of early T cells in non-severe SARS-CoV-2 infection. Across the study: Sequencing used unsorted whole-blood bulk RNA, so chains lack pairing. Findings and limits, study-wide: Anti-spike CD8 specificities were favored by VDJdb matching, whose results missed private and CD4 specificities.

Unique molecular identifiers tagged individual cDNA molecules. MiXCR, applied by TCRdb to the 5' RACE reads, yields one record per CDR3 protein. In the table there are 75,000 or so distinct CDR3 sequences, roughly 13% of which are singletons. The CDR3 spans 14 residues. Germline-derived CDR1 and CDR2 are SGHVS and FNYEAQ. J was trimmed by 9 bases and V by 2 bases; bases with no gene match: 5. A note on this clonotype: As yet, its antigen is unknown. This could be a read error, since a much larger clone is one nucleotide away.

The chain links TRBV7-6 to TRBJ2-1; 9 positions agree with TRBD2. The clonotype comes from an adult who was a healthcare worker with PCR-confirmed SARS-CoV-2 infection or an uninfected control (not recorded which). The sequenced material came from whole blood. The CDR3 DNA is TGTGCCAGCAGCTTAAAGCTAGCGGGGACTGAGCAGTTCTTC. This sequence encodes CASSLKLAGTEQFF.